One and the same sample provided the 13 T cell receptor beta chains below, sequenced in a study of cytomegalovirus exposure and HLA in healthy donors. 13 Jbeta primers and 60 Vbeta primers were used for the PCR. This table comes from immunoSEQ multiplex PCR, and its TCRdb copy is limited to in-frame clones, with some not included. The sample holds more than 85,000 clones, 75% to 80% seen once. Sequenced material: PBMCs. The receptors shown here come from a male donor in good health and CMV-seropositive.

The chain couples TRBV19 to TRBJ2-2; possible D gene TRBD2, 5 bases. Trimming shortened V by 6 bases and J by 4 bases, and 12 bases separated the two germline ends. This CDR3 contains 14 residues. Per the germline V gene, CDR1 is LNHDA and CDR2 is SQIVND (reference sequence). The CDR3 protein is CASREGRGTGELFF. For the CDR3, the DNA is TGTGCCAGTAGAGAAGGACGGGGCACCGGGGAGCTGTTTTTT.

The gene calls are TRBV28 and TRBJ1-2; 11 bases map to TRBD1. The CDR3 sequence is 15 residues long. Germline assignment: CDR1 MDHEN and CDR2 SYDVKM. Trimming took 5 bases from V and 6 from J; bases not matched to a gene: 8. The chain's CDR3 is CASSPEGQGANGYTF. The CDR3 bases are TGTGCCAGCAGTCCCGAAGGACAGGGGGCGAATGGCTACACCTTC.

This clone occurred once. The V and J genes are TRBV4-3 and TRBJ2-7; D is perhaps TRBD2 (6 bases). Trimming shortened V by 0 bases and J by 3 bases, and 12 bases separated the two germline ends. The CDR3 extends over 15 amino acids. Germline CDR1 is LGHNA and CDR2 is YSLEER. Here the CDR3 reads CASSQEVGGGYEQYF. The CDR3 DNA is TGCGCCAGCAGCCAAGAAGTCGGGGGTGGCTACGAGCAGTACTTC.

This clone was recorded a few times. This rearrangement joins TRBV9 to TRBJ2-7; D perhaps matches TRBD2 (6 bases). Looked up from germline, CDR1 is SGDLS and CDR2 is YYNGEE. The CDR3 has 14 residues. V was shortened by 0 bases and J by 5 bases, with 12 bases between the two germline ends. The CDR3: CASSVVPGSNEQYF. The CDR3, as DNA: TGTGCCAGCAGCGTAGTACCCGGGAGTAACGAGCAGTACTTC.

The rearrangement joins TRBV27 to TRBJ2-3; 7 nucleotides line up with TRBD2. CDR1 and CDR2 from the germline V gene are MNHEY and SMNVEV (reference sequence). The CDR3 length is 18 residues. V lost 3 bases to trimming and J lost 0 bases; unmatched junction nucleotides: 12. The CDR3 DNA reads TGTGCCAGCAGTTTCACCAGCGGGAAAATACTTAGCACAGATACGCAGTATTTT. Its protein product is CASSFTSGKILSTDTQYF.

This chain uses TRBV2 with TRBJ1-6; TRBD1 is a possible D gene (6 bases). The CDR3 sequence is 14 residues long. Germline assignment: CDR1 SNHLY and CDR2 FYNNEI. Trimming took off 2 bases at V and 5 bases at J, with 7 bases between the two ends. The CDR3 reads CASSEWTDNSPLHF. In nucleotides, the CDR3 is TGTGCCAGCAGTGAATGGACAGATAATTCACCCCTCCACTTT.

The chain has TRBV11-1 and TRBJ2-3, with TRBD1 matching 11 bases. V was clipped by 5 bases and J by 4 bases; unmatched bases: 5. CDR1 and CDR2 from the germline V gene are SGHAT and FQDESV (reference sequence). This CDR3 comprises 15 residues. In DNA, the CDR3 is TGTGCCAGCAGCCCAGGACAGGGGGCTGCAGATACGCAGTATTTT. It codes for CASSPGQGAADTQYF. Using reference TRBV11-1 and TRBJ2-3 for the parts outside the CDR3, the full variable domain is EAEVAQSPRYKITEKSQAVAFWCDPISGHATLYWYRQILGQGPELLVQFQDESVVDDSQLPKDRFSAERLKGVDSTLKIQPAELGDSAMYLCASSPGQGAADTQYFGPGTRLTVL.

The V call is TRBV7-7, the J call TRBJ1-3; D not certain. From germline, CDR1 is SSHAT and CDR2 FNYEAQ (reference sequence). The CDR3 length is 14 residues. Deletions cut 5 bases from V and 0 bases from J, with 8 bases between. For the CDR3, the DNA is TGTGCCAGCAGCCAGTCCGTCTCTGGAAACACCATATATTTT. Residues: CASSQSVSGNTIYF.

The J gene is TRBJ2-1, the V gene TRBV9; TRBD1 matches at 8 bases. Germline V gene sequence: CDR1 SGDLS, CDR2 YYNGEE. The CDR3 is 15 residues long. V lost 4 bases to trimming and J lost 2 bases; unmatched junction nucleotides: 5. The CDR3 DNA reads TGTGCCAGCAGCCCCCGGACAGGGACCTACAATGAGCAGTTCTTC. This gives the protein CASSPRTGTYNEQFF.

The chain uses TRBV7-2 and TRBJ2-1, with D tentatively TRBD1 (5 bases). Germline lookup yields CDR1 SGHTA and CDR2 FQGNSA. Between the trimmed V and J ends, which lost 5 bases and 7 bases, there was a span of 12 bases. This CDR3 has 13 amino acids. The CDR3 region is CASSLPTENEQFF. For the CDR3, the DNA is TGTGCCAGCAGCCTCCCGACAGAGAATGAGCAGTTCTTC.

The chain is built from TRBV5-1 and TRBJ2-1; 13 bases agree with TRBD2. V shed 5 bases and J 5 bases; nucleotides not matched to a gene: 4. Germline values: CDR1 SGHRS, CDR2 YFSETQ. The CDR3 totals 15 residues. The CDR3 reads CASRPGLAGDNEQFF. As DNA, the CDR3 is TGCGCCAGCAGACCAGGACTAGCGGGGGACAATGAGCAGTTCTTC.

The chain is built from TRBV28 and TRBJ1-4; 12 bases match TRBD1. Per germline, CDR1 MDHEN and CDR2 SYDVKM. This CDR3 has 17 amino acids. V shed 5 bases, J shed 3 bases, and the junction held 7 bases outside the gene matches. The CDR3 loop reads CASSPPGTGGSNEKLFF. For the CDR3, the DNA is TGTGCCAGCAGTCCCCCCGGGACAGGGGGCTCTAATGAAAAACTGTTTTTT.

The rearrangement joins TRBV9 to TRBJ2-1; TRBD1 matches at 7 bases. J lost 6 bases, V lost 4 bases, and 7 bases had no gene match. Germline assignment: CDR1 SGDLS and CDR2 YYNGEE. The CDR3 runs 14 residues. The CDR3 here is CASSSHRGFNEQFF. The CDR3 nucleotides are TGTGCCAGCAGCTCACACAGGGGTTTCAATGAGCAGTTCTTC.